This T cell receptor beta chain was retrieved from a study of T cell responses to AZD1222 COVID-19 vaccine (dated by TCRdb to about 2021). About the full investigation: Because spike-specific TCR depth and breadth did not differ between the two schedules, AZD1222 recipients who got a second dose at roughly 4 weeks were pooled with those who got a second dose at roughly 12 weeks. TCR sequencing was performed for roughly 250 trial participants, of whom around 200 were given two doses of AZD1222 and some 26 were given two doses of MenACWY control vaccine. Trial participants were enrolled by age into 18-55, 56-69 and 70-plus year subgroups, with around 150, 28 and 57 TCR-sequenced participants respectively. On the study overall, not on this receptor specifically: The whole spike protein was spanned by vaccine-associated CD4 TCRs, and dominant responses were seen in regions 160-218 and 743-854. Participants were mostly white British and included more females than males, and it was suggested by the authors that clonal diversity may have been underestimated. Because no day 14 peak-response samples were available, the repertoires could be characterized only after the peak T cell response. Reportedly, almost half of the unique spike-specific TCRs recognized epitopes lying outside the regions that are mutated in the B.1.351 and B.1.1.7 variants. The 56-69-year group was small, and its depth increase did not reach significance, likely because of low power. Conclusions about previously exposed vaccinees are limited because only 6 or 7 AZD1222 recipients were SARS-CoV-2 seropositive at baseline. Spike-specific TCR breadth and depth rose significantly after two AZD1222 doses compared with day 0 and with MenACWY recipients.

CDR1 and CDR2 (SGHNT, YYREEE) derive from the germline V gene (reference sequence). From its cysteine to its phenylalanine, the CDR3 spans 15 amino acids. Solely the CDR3 DNA is kept, with 45 bases framed from the first base. V gives up 4 bases and J gives up 3 bases, and the segment between their germline ends measures 14 bases. The sample's time point label, decoded: baseline before first vaccination. Vaccinee samples came from UK trials COV001 and COV002, including a single-blind randomized controlled phase 2/3 trial of AZD1222 (ChAdOx1 nCoV-19) in healthy adults. Trial participant PBMC samples were collected at day 0 and day 28 after the second dose for TCRbeta chain sequencing. The CDR3 regions of human TCRbeta chains were subjected to immunosequencing. The paper's processing steps were these. Repertoire TCRs were matched against a reference library of SARS-CoV-2-specific TCRs generated with the MIRA antigen-specificity platform. Breadth meant the fraction of unique TCRs that were SARS-CoV-2-associated, whereas depth meant the fraction of total T cells that were SARS-CoV-2-associated. Using the MIRA data, each spike-specific TCR was assigned both to the spike region to which the TCR was reactive and to a CD4 or CD8 class. Log10-transformed breadth and depth values were compared by one-way ANOVA with Sidak's multiple comparisons tests. This immuneACCESS table, as held by TCRdb, lists in-frame sequences with V and J called but not all clones. Of the missing ones, under half trace to an unresolved V gene in checked studies; the others have no known cause. V, J and clone size are taken as reported in that table, and D and trimming were inferred from the DNA itself. The sample records some 140,000 clones, about nine tenths of which are singletons. The ten largest clones capture around 3.2% of the sample.

With regard to this clone: It has no known antigen specificity. Base-call qualities are not available, and no considerably larger clone is one nucleotide away.

Recombination linked TRBV5-4 to TRBJ1-5; the best D guess is TRBD1, with 6 bases matching. The TCR sequence derives from an adult in good health. Here the sequenced sample was peripheral blood, taken on day 0 of AZD1222 vaccination. The DNA sequence is as follows: TGTGCCAGCAGCCTTGGGGGGCAGCTCAATCAGCCCCAGCATTTT. It specifies CASSLGGQLNQPQHF.